This T cell receptor (beta chain) appears in the sequencing data of a study of blood T cell repertoires in COVID-19. Study background: COVID-19 samples from acute and convalescent phases originated in the United States, Italy and Spain.

V lost 10 bases and J lost 12; bases outside the gene matches: 6. CDR1 and CDR2 (germline): MGHDK, SYGVNS. CDR3 size: 13 residues. Living in about two dozen US areas, the participants were between about 18 and 100 years of age. Clinical history as reported by participants underpinned cohort assignment. Libraries were prepared by immunoSEQ multiplex PCR; TCRdb keeps only in-frame clonotypes and omits some of them. The data hold more than 250,000 clones, with around nine tenths observed a single time. The V and J genes are TRBV25-1 and TRBJ2-1; 16 bases align to TRBD2. The sequence was obtained from a woman aged 40-49 years who had recovered from COVID-19. The sample was PBMCs or T cells enriched from blood (not recorded which). The CDR3 loop is CATRGLAGGGQFF. The CDR3 nucleotides are TGTGCCACCCGGGGACTAGCGGGAGGGGGGCAGTTCTTC.